These 11 T cell receptor beta chains originate from one sample sequenced in a study of blood T cell repertoires in COVID-19. Profiling relied on immunoSEQ multiplex PCR, and the TCRdb table lists in-frame clones only, not all of them. The table includes a few hundred thousand clones, 70% to 90% detected once. The specimen was peripheral blood. These receptor sequences come from a woman aged 40 to 50 with acute or convalescent COVID-19.

The chain links TRBV18 to TRBJ2-3, with D maybe TRBD2 (5 bases). This CDR3 contains 16 residues. Trimming cost V 3 bases and J 4 bases, with 17 bases left between them. From germline, CDR1 is KGHSH and CDR2 LQKENI. CDR3 loop: CASSPIPVRVPDTQYF. In nucleotides, the CDR3 is TGTGCCAGCTCACCGATTCCAGTGCGGGTCCCAGATACGCAGTATTTT.

This CDR3 reads CASSLRGGTDTQYF. The CDR3, as DNA: TGTGCCAGCAGCTTACGCGGTGGCACAGATACGCAGTATTTT. The chain couples TRBV11-3 to TRBJ2-3; unclear D gene. V was trimmed by 2 bases and J by 1 base, leaving 7 bases between them. The CDR3 has 14 residues. CDR1 is SGHNT, CDR2 YENEEA, per germline.

This chain links TRBV4-1 with TRBJ2-3; D possibly corresponds to TRBD1 (5 bases). Germline V lookup: CDR1 MGHRA, CDR2 YSYEKL. The germline V and J ends were trimmed by 2 bases and 5 bases, with 11 bases remaining between them. The CDR3 has 14 residues. CDR3 loop: CASSQKIQGDTQYF. In nucleotides, the CDR3 is TGCGCCAGCAGCCAAAAGATTCAGGGAGATACGCAGTATTTT.

This clone was picked up a small number of times. Other DNA sequences in this sample translate to the same CDR3. The chain carries TRBV12-3 or TRBV12-4 and TRBJ1-2; 9 nucleotides agree with TRBD1. The V gene end was trimmed by 5 bases and the J gene end by 5 bases; junction bases not matched to a gene: 3. There are 13 residues in the CDR3. CDR3 sequence (DNA): TGTGCCAGCAGTCCGGGGACAGGGTATGGCTACACCTTC. This sequence encodes CASSPGTGYGYTF.

V is TRBV19 and J is TRBJ2-2; 7 bases are shared with TRBD1. The V gene's germline CDR1 is LNHDA and CDR2 SQIVND (reference sequence). The CDR3 runs to 17 residues. J lost 1 base, V lost 6 bases, and 11 bases had no gene match. The CDR3 region has the DNA TGTGCCAGTAGCCAAGTTCATTGGACAGGGAACACCGGGGAGCTGTTTTTT. This codes for CASSQVHWTGNTGELFF.

This chain links TRBV12-3 or TRBV12-4 with TRBJ1-6, with D possibly matching TRBD1 (6 bases). V lost 6 bases, J lost 10 bases, and 10 bases lay in between. The CDR3 consists of 12 residues. The CDR3: CASRQGGSPLHF. CDR3 DNA sequence: TGTGCCAGCAGACAGGGCGGGTCACCCCTCCACTTT.

This rearrangement joins TRBV6-5 to TRBJ1-6; tentative D call: TRBD1 (5 bases). Trimming removed 5 bases at V and 3 bases at J, with 8 bases between. Germline lookup yields CDR1 MNHEY and CDR2 SVGAGI. This CDR3 has 14 amino acids. The CDR3 loop reads CASSTGGYNSPLHF. The DNA for the CDR3 is TGTGCCAGCAGTACCGGGGGCTATAATTCACCCCTCCACTTT.

This clone has just one count. J is TRBJ2-2 and V is TRBV19; 10 bases fit TRBD2. Trimming took 9 bases from V and 1 from J; bases not matched to a gene: 8. Germline values: CDR1 LNHDA, CDR2 SQIVND (reference sequence). CDR3 length: 16 residues. DNA of the CDR3: TGTGCCAGCAAGCCCGGGACTAGCGAGAACACCGGGGAGCTGTTTTTT. This sequence encodes CASKPGTSENTGELFF.

The gene calls are TRBV27 and TRBJ2-3; possibly TRBD2 for D (6 bases). Germline V gene sequence: CDR1 MNHEY, CDR2 SMNVEV (reference sequence). The CDR3 contains 15 residues. V was shortened by 3 bases and J by 1 base, with 11 bases between the two germline ends. The CDR3 nucleotides are TGTGCCAGCAGTTTGGCCGGAGGGCGCACAGATACGCAGTATTTT. It specifies CASSLAGGRTDTQYF.

This clone was seen a few times. V is TRBV6-4 and J is TRBJ2-3; the match to TRBD1 covers 9 bases. V was pared by 6 bases and J by 0 bases, with 4 bases of the junction left unmatched. This CDR3 region has 15 residues. In germline, CDR1 is MRHNA, CDR2 SNTAGT. In DNA form, the CDR3 reads TGTGCCAGCAGCAACAGGGGGCGCAGCACAGATACGCAGTATTTT. Translating gives CASSNRGRSTDTQYF.

The V and J genes are TRBV5-4 and TRBJ2-2, with TRBD2 matching over 10 bases. The CDR3 consists of 17 residues. The ends lost 4 bases at V and 1 base at J; junction bases unmatched: 7. Per the germline V gene, CDR1 is SGHNT and CDR2 is YYREEE (reference sequence). CDR3 DNA sequence: TGTGCCAGCAGCCACCCTAGCGGGGGTGTGAACACCGGGGAGCTGTTTTTT. Protein product: CASSHPSGGVNTGELFF.